This T cell receptor (beta chain) stems from a study of blood T cell repertoires in COVID-19. Study as a whole: Nucleic acid was either cDNA or gDNA, and it came from T cells, B-cell-depleted T cells, or PBMCs.

Per the authors' pipeline: Reference gene primer amplification gave estimated nucleated cell counts. Here immunoSEQ multiplex PCR was the method, and the copy in TCRdb shows in-frame clones only, minus some. V and J calls plus clone size are reproduced from that table; the DNA served to infer D and trimming. The data hold over 250,000 clones, with 88% observed a single time. This TCR came from a man aged 55 to 70 who had recovered from COVID-19. The sample taken for sequencing was peripheral blood.

CDR3 region: CASSYRTRADEQYF. The DNA for the CDR3 is TGCGCCAGCAGCTACCGGACGAGGGCGGACGAGCAGTACTTC. This chain connects TRBV5-1 to TRBJ2-7, with D perhaps TRBD2 (5 bases). The ends were cut back, 3 bases at V and 5 bases at J, with 15 bases in the middle. The CDR3 extends over 14 amino acids. CDR1 is SGHRS, CDR2 YFSETQ, per germline.